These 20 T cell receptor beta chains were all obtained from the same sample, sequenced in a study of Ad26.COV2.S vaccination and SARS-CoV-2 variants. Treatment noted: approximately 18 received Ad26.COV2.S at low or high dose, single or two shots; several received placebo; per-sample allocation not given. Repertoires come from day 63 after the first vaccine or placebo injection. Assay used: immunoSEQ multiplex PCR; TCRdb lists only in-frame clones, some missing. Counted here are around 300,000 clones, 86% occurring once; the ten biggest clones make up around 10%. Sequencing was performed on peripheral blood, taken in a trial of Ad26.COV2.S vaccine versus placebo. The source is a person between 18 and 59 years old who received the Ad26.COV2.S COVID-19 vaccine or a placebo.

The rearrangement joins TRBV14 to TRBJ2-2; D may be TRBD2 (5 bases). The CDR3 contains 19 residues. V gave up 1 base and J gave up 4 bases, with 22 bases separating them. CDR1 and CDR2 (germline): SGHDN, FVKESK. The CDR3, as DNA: TGTGCCAGCAGCCAAGCATACGGACGATCGGGAACGGGCACCGGGGAGCTGTTTTTT. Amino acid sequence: CASSQAYGRSGTGTGELFF. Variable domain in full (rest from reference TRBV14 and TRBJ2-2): EAGVTQFPSHSVIEKGQTVTLRCDPISGHDNLYWYRRVMGKEIKFLLHFVKESKQDESGMPNNRFLAERTGGTYSTLKVQPAELEDSGVYFCASSQAYGRSGTGTGELFFGEGSRLTVL.

The DNA for the CDR3 is TGTGCCAGCAGCCAATGGGGACAGGGCGCCCCCACAGATACGCAGTATTTT. It translates to CASSQWGQGAPTDTQYF. The chain combines TRBV4-2 with TRBJ2-3; 9 bases agree with TRBD1. Germline V lookup: CDR1 LGHNA, CDR2 YNFKEQ. V lost 2 bases and J lost 2; bases outside the gene matches: 8. This CDR3 region has 17 residues.

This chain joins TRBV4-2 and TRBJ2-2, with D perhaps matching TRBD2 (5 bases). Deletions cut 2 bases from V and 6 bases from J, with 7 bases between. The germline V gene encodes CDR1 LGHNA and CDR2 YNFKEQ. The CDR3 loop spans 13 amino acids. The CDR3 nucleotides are TGTGCCAGCAGCCAATCGGGATCCGGGGAGCTGTTTTTT. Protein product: CASSQSGSGELFF.

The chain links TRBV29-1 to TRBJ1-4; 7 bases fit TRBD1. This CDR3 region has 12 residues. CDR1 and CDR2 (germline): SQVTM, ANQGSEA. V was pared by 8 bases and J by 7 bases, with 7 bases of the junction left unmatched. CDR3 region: CSTRQGGEKLFF. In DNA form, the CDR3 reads TGCAGCACACGACAGGGAGGTGAAAAACTGTTTTTT.

The CDR3 spells CASSQGWFRVASGDVAYNEQFF. In DNA form, the CDR3 reads TGCGCCAGCAGCCAAGGGTGGTTTCGGGTTGCTAGCGGGGATGTTGCCTACAATGAGCAGTTCTTC. The chain recombines TRBV4-3 with TRBJ2-1, with 9 bases identical to TRBD2. The CDR3 extends over 22 amino acids. From germline, CDR1 is LGHNA and CDR2 YSLEER. With 1 base clipped from V and 2 bases from J, the junction kept 21 bases outside the gene matches.

The CDR3 loop reads CASSVGPDTQYF. CDR3 nucleotide sequence: TGTGCCAGCAGCGTGGGGCCAGATACGCAGTATTTT. The V call is TRBV9, the J call TRBJ2-3; the D gene is possibly TRBD1 (5 bases). CDR3 length: 12 amino acids. V was clipped by 2 bases and J by 4 bases, with 5 bases between them. Germline values: CDR1 SGDLS, CDR2 YYNGEE.

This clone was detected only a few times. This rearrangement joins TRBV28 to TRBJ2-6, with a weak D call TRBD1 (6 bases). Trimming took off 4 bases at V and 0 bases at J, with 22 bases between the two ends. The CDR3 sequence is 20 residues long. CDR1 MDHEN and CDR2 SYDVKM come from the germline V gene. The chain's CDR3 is CASSSTGMELLSSGANVLTF. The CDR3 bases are TGTGCCAGCAGTTCTACAGGGATGGAGCTTCTCAGCTCTGGGGCCAACGTCCTGACTTTC.

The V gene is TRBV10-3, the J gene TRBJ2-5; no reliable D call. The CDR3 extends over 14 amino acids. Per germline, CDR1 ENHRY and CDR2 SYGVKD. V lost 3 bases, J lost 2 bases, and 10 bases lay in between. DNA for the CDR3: TGTGCCATCAGTGACTCTGCCGGTCAAGAGACCCAGTACTTC. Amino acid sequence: CAISDSAGQETQYF.

CDR3 DNA: TGCGCCAGCAGCCAAGATTTAGCAGGCGCACGAAGTTCACCCCTCCACTTT. Protein: CASSQDLAGARSSPLHF. This sequence joins TRBV4-3 and TRBJ1-6; D gene unclear. V lost 0 bases and J 9 bases, leaving 18 bases between the germline ends. The CDR3 has 17 amino acids. Germline CDR1 LGHNA, CDR2 YSLEER.

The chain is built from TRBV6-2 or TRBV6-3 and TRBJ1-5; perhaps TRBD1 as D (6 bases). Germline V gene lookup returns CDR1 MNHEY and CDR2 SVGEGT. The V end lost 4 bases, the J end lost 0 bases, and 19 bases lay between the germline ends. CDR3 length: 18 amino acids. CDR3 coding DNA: TGTGCCAGCAGTTTCCTACAGGGACCTCCCAGTAGCAATCAGCCCCAGCATTTT. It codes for CASSFLQGPPSSNQPQHF.

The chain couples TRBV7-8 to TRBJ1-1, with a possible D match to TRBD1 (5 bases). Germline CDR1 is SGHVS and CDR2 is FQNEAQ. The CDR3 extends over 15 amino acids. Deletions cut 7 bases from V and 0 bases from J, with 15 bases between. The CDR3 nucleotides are TGTGCCAGCACCCTTGGGGGGGGAATGAACACTGAAGCTTTCTTT. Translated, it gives CASTLGGGMNTEAFF.

The CDR3 region has the DNA TGTGCCAGCAGCTTAGACAGTTCACCCCTCCACTTT. It encodes CASSLDSSPLHF. The chain joins TRBV7-2 to TRBJ1-6; D gene ambiguous. The CDR3 totals 12 residues. V shed 1 base and J shed 9 bases, with 4 bases lying between them. Germline V lookup: CDR1 SGHTA, CDR2 FQGNSA.

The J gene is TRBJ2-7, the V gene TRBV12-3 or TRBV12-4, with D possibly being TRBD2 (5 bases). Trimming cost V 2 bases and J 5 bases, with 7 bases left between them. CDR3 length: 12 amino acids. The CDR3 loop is CASSLSGNEQYF. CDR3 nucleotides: TGTGCCAGCAGTTTAAGCGGAAACGAGCAGTACTTC.

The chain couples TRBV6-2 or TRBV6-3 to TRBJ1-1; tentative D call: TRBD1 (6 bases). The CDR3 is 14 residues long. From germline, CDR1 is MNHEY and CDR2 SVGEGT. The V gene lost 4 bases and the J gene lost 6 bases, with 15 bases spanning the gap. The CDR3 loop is CASSWTAGLAEAFF. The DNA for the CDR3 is TGTGCCAGCAGTTGGACAGCGGGTTTGGCTGAAGCTTTCTTT.

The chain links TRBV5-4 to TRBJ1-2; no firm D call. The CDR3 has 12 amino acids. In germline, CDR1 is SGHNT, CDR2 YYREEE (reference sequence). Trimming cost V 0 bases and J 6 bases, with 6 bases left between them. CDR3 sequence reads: CASSLDVNGYTF. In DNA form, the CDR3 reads TGTGCCAGCAGCTTGGACGTCAATGGCTACACCTTC.

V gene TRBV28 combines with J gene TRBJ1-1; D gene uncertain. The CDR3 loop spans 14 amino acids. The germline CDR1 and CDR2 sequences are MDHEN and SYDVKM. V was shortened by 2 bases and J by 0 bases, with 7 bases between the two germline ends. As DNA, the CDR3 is TGTGCCAGCAGTTTAGCAGACTTGAACACTGAAGCTTTCTTT. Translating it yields CASSLADLNTEAFF.

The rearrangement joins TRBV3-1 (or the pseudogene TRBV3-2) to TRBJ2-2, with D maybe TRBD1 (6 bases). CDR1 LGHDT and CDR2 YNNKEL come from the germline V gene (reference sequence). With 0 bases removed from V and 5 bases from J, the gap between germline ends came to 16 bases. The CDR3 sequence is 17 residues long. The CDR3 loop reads CASSQEGRQEKTGELFF. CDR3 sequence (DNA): TGTGCCAGCAGCCAAGAAGGCAGACAGGAAAAGACCGGGGAGCTGTTTTTT.

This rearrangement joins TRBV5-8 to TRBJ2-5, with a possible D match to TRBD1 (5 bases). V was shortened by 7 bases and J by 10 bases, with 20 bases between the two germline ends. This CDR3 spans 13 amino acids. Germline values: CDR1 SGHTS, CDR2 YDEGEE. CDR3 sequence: CASLHGPQGDQYF. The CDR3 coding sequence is TGTGCCAGCCTCCACGGTCCCCAAGGGGACCAGTACTTC.

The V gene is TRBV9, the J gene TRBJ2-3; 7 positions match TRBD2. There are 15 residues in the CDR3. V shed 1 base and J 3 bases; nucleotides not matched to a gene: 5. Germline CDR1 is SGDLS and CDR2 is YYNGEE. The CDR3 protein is CASSVRGSKTDTQYF. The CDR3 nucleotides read TGTGCCAGCAGCGTACGCGGGAGTAAAACAGATACGCAGTATTTT. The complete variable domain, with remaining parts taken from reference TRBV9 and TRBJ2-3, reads DSGVTQTPKHLITATGQRVTLRCSPRSGDLSVYWYQQSLDQGLQFLIQYYNGEERAKGNILERFSAQQFPDLHSELNLSSLELGDSALYFCASSVRGSKTDTQYFGPGTRLTVL.

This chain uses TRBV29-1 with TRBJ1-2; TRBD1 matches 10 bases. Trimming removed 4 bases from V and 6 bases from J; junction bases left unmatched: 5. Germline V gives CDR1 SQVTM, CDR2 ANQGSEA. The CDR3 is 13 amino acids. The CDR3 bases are TGCAGCGTTGGGGGGGGACAGGGGAATGGCTACACCTTC. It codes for CSVGGGQGNGYTF.